The 27 T cell receptor beta chains below come from one sample, sequenced in a study of cytomegalovirus exposure and HLA in healthy donors (dated by TCRdb to the late 2010s). The library was generated by the immunoSEQ multiplex PCR assay. This immuneACCESS table, as held by TCRdb, lists in-frame sequences with V and J called but not all clones. Of the missing ones, under half trace to an unresolved V gene in checked studies; the others have no known cause. In this sample the table shows 80,000 to 100,000 clones, roughly nine tenths of which occur a single time. The ten largest clones take up about 5.7% of the sample. Sequenced sample: PBMCs. Every receptor here comes from a man aged 18 to 29 in good health and CMV-seropositive.

The J gene is TRBJ2-1, the V gene TRBV29-1; 11 bases are a match to TRBD2. V lost 2 bases and J lost 2; bases outside the gene matches: 5. The CDR3 spans 16 residues. Germline assignment: CDR1 SQVTM and CDR2 ANQGSEA. CDR3 protein: CSVELTSGDTYNEQFF. CDR3 DNA: TGCAGCGTTGAACTGACTAGCGGGGATACCTACAATGAGCAGTTCTTC.

The rearrangement uses TRBV18 and TRBJ2-6, with D perhaps TRBD1 (6 bases). The CDR3 spans 15 residues. The ends were cut back, 5 bases at V and 1 base at J, with 9 bases in the middle. Germline values: CDR1 KGHSH, CDR2 LQKENI. The CDR3 is CASSVGQSGANVLTF. In nucleotides, the CDR3 is TGTGCCAGCTCAGTAGGACAGTCTGGGGCCAACGTCCTGACTTTC. The whole variable domain, filled in from reference TRBV18 and TRBJ2-6, reads NAGVMQNPRHLVRRRGQEARLRCSPMKGHSHVYWYRQLPEEGLKFMVYLQKENIIDESGMPKERFSAEFPKEGPSILRIQQVVRGDSAAYFCASSVGQSGANVLTFGAGSRLTVL.

Of note for this clone: The sample has other DNA sequences that encode this CDR3 too. The gene calls are TRBV6-5 and TRBJ2-5; D may match TRBD1 or TRBD2 (5 bases each). Germline V gene lookup returns CDR1 MNHEY and CDR2 SVGAGI. The CDR3 runs 14 residues. Trimming took off 6 bases at V and 4 bases at J, with 15 bases between the two ends. The CDR3 nucleotides read TGTGCCAGCAGCTACGGGGCGGTGGCAGAGACCCAGTACTTC. Protein product: CASSYGAVAETQYF.

This clone was detected a few times. This chain links TRBV5-5 with TRBJ2-5; TRBD1 aligns across 7 bases. Trimming cost V 4 bases and J 5 bases; bases outside gene matches: 26. Germline V gene lookup returns CDR1 SGHKS and CDR2 YYEKEE (reference sequence). The CDR3 extends over 20 amino acids. The DNA for the CDR3 is TGTGCCAGCAGCACCCTTCCGGGTGGGTCAGGGGGAAGCAGTTGGGAGACCCAGTACTTC. Translating it yields CASSTLPGGSGGSSWETQYF.

This chain joins TRBV5-1 and TRBJ1-4; the match to TRBD1 covers 7 bases. The V segment lost 1 base and the J segment 7 bases; nucleotides outside the gene matches: 1. The CDR3 spans 13 residues. The germline gives CDR1 SGHRS, CDR2 YFSETQ. CDR3 region: CASSLTGAEKLFF. DNA of the CDR3: TGCGCCAGCAGCTTGACAGGGGCTGAAAAACTGTTTTTT.

The rearrangement uses TRBV25-1 and TRBJ1-2, with D perhaps matching TRBD1 (5 bases). V lost 7 bases to trimming and J lost 0 bases, with 15 bases between them. The germline V gene has CDR1 MGHDK and CDR2 SYGVNS. The CDR3 consists of 15 residues. CDR3 protein: CASTRTGGTNYGYTF. The CDR3 DNA reads TGTGCCAGCACCCGAACGGGGGGAACTAACTATGGCTACACCTTC.

The chain recombines TRBV9 with TRBJ2-4, with D possibly being TRBD2 (6 bases). Germline V CDR1 and CDR2: SGDLS, YYNGEE. Trimming removed 0 bases from V and 9 bases from J, with 16 bases in between. CDR3 length: 15 residues. The CDR3 DNA follows: TGTGCCAGCAGCGTAGCAGAGACTAGTAGGGGCATTCAGTACTTC. Translation: CASSVAETSRGIQYF. Using reference TRBV9 and TRBJ2-4 for the parts outside the CDR3, the full variable domain is DSGVTQTPKHLITATGQRVTLRCSPRSGDLSVYWYQQSLDQGLQFLIQYYNGEERAKGNILERFSAQQFPDLHSELNLSSLELGDSALYFCASSVAETSRGIQYFGAGTRLSVL.

In its sample, this clone was seen a few times. In nucleotides, the CDR3 is TGTGCCAGCTACCGACGGGGATCGGACGAGCAGTACTTC. Its protein is CASYRRGSDEQYF. The V and J genes are TRBV5-6 and TRBJ2-7, with D perhaps TRBD2 (5 bases). Trimming took off 7 bases at V and 5 bases at J, with 16 bases between the two ends. The CDR3 extends over 13 amino acids. Germline lookup yields CDR1 SGHDT and CDR2 YYEEEE.

The V and J genes are TRBV6-1 and TRBJ2-7; a weak D match, TRBD1 (5 bases). Germline V gene data show CDR1 as MNHNS and CDR2 as SASEGT. V was clipped by 6 bases and J by 0 bases, with 12 bases between them. This CDR3 spans 14 amino acids. The CDR3 nucleotides are TGTGCCAGCAGCGCGATCAGGGACTCCTACGAGCAGTACTTC. Its translation is CASSAIRDSYEQYF.

The V and J genes are TRBV5-1 and TRBJ1-1; 8 positions agree with TRBD1. Losses at the gene ends were 2 bases for V and 4 bases for J; bases not matched to a gene: 7. CDR1 and CDR2 (germline): SGHRS, YFSETQ. The CDR3 has 15 residues. CDR3: CASSLHRGEGTEAFF. The CDR3 nucleotides read TGCGCCAGCAGCTTACACAGGGGGGAGGGCACTGAAGCTTTCTTT.

This chain connects TRBV19 to TRBJ2-7; perhaps TRBD1 as D (6 bases). The CDR3 covers 16 residues. CDR1 is LNHDA and CDR2 is SQIVND in the germline V gene (reference sequence). V shed 6 bases and J shed 6 bases, with 24 bases lying between them. This CDR3 reads CASRKTRDTLRGEQYF. CDR3 nucleotides: TGTGCCAGTAGGAAGACCCGGGACACCCTTCGGGGCGAGCAGTACTTC.

The rearrangement uses TRBV11-2 and TRBJ1-6; D not resolved. V was cut by 6 bases and J by 0 bases, with 15 bases left in between. This CDR3 has 17 residues. In germline, CDR1 is SGHAT, CDR2 FQNNGV. For the CDR3, the DNA is TGTGCCAGCAGTTATAGACGGGAAAGCTCCTATAATTCACCCCTCCACTTT. Amino acids: CASSYRRESSYNSPLHF.

This chain uses TRBV5-6 with TRBJ1-2; the D gene is possibly TRBD1 (5 bases). The CDR3 has 13 residues. V shed 4 bases and J shed 4 bases, with 11 bases lying between them. Germline CDR1 and CDR2: SGHDT and YYEEEE. The CDR3 sequence is CASSPTGVYGYTF. The CDR3 DNA sequence: TGTGCCAGCAGCCCGACGGGGGTCTATGGCTACACCTTC.

V and J are TRBV14 and TRBJ2-1, with 7 bases lining up with TRBD2. After removal of 4 bases from V and 3 bases from J, the junction contained 6 bases not matched to a gene. The V gene's germline CDR1 is SGHDN and CDR2 FVKESK. The CDR3 covers 15 residues. In DNA form, the CDR3 reads TGTGCCAGCAGCCGACCCGGGACTAACTACAATGAGCAGTTCTTC. The encoded protein is CASSRPGTNYNEQFF.

This clone was counted once. The rearrangement joins TRBV4-3 to TRBJ2-7, with D possibly matching TRBD2 (6 bases). From germline, CDR1 is LGHNA and CDR2 YSLEER. Trimming took off 0 bases at V and 3 bases at J, with 12 bases between the two ends. The CDR3 has 15 residues. In nucleotides, the CDR3 is TGCGCCAGCAGCCAAGAATGGCGGGGCCACTACGAGCAGTACTTC. Its translation is CASSQEWRGHYEQYF.

This chain uses TRBV11-1 with TRBJ2-5, with 7 positions matching TRBD1. The CDR3 is made up of 14 amino acids. V shed 6 bases and J 5 bases; nucleotides not matched to a gene: 9. Germline V CDR1 and CDR2: SGHAT, FQDESV (reference sequence). CDR3 loop: CASRRQGSLETQYF. Here the CDR3 DNA reads TGTGCCAGCAGAAGACAGGGAAGTTTGGAGACCCAGTACTTC.

This clone was recorded only once. The chain uses TRBV9 and TRBJ2-7, with 9 bases fitting TRBD1. The CDR3 is made up of 15 amino acids. J was trimmed by 3 bases and V by 0 bases; bases with no gene match: 4. CDR1 and CDR2 (germline): SGDLS, YYNGEE. CDR3 region: CASSVGQGVVYEQYF. CDR3 in DNA: TGTGCCAGCAGCGTAGGACAGGGGGTTGTCTACGAGCAGTACTTC.

The genes are TRBV15 and TRBJ1-5; the match to TRBD1 covers 8 bases. The length of the CDR3 is 18 residues. V trimming: 0 bases; J trimming: 0 bases; junction bases outside the gene matches: 7. Germline V lookup: CDR1 LNHNV, CDR2 YYDKDF (reference sequence). DNA for the CDR3: TGTGCCACCAGCAGAGAGTCCGGGACAGGCCTTAGCAATCAGCCCCAGCATTTT. Amino acid sequence: CATSRESGTGLSNQPQHF. The variable domain in full, completed from reference TRBV15 and TRBJ1-5, reads DAMVIQNPRYQVTQFGKPVTLSCSQTLNHNVMYWYQQKSSQAPKLLFHYYDKDFNNEADTPDNFQSRRPNTSFCFLDIRSPGLGDTAMYLCATSRESGTGLSNQPQHFGDGTRLSIL.

This sequence joins TRBV5-6 and TRBJ1-2, with TRBD1 as a possible D gene (5 bases). The CDR3 covers 13 residues. V gave up 4 bases and J gave up 7 bases, with 14 bases separating them. Germline V gene data show CDR1 as SGHDT and CDR2 as YYEEEE. The CDR3 is CASSLGRRGGYTF. Written as DNA, the CDR3 is TGTGCCAGCAGCCTCGGCCGGAGGGGTGGCTACACCTTC.

This chain joins TRBV7-4 and TRBJ2-3; 9 nucleotides line up with TRBD1. The germline gives CDR1 SGHVT, CDR2 SQSDAQ. V lost 5 bases to trimming and J lost 2 bases; unmatched junction nucleotides: 5. The length of the CDR3 is 15 residues. The CDR3, as DNA: TGTGCCAGCAGCCAACAGGGGGCGAACACAGATACGCAGTATTTT. This translates into CASSQQGANTDTQYF.

This clone was seen once. The V and J genes are TRBV5-1 and TRBJ2-7, with 9 bases aligning to TRBD2. V lost 0 bases to trimming and J lost 6 bases; unmatched junction nucleotides: 7. This CDR3 region has 15 residues. Germline-derived CDR1 and CDR2 are SGHRS and YFSETQ. The CDR3 loop reads CASSLGASGAIEQYF. The DNA of the CDR3 is TGCGCCAGCAGCTTGGGAGCTAGCGGGGCAATCGAGCAGTACTTC.

V and J are TRBV4-1 and TRBJ2-1; a possible D gene is TRBD1 (5 bases). Trimming shortened V by 0 bases and J by 3 bases, and 9 bases separated the two germline ends. This CDR3 spans 15 amino acids. Germline values: CDR1 MGHRA, CDR2 YSYEKL. The chain's CDR3 is CASSQDLDSYNEQFF. CDR3 nucleotide sequence: TGCGCCAGCAGCCAAGATCTTGACAGCTACAATGAGCAGTTCTTC.

The V and J genes are TRBV7-6 and TRBJ2-3; 10 bases are a match to TRBD2. The junction had 10 bases not matched to a gene; V was cut back by 1 base and J by 3 bases. Germline V gives CDR1 SGHVS, CDR2 FNYEAQ. The CDR3 is made up of 18 amino acids. This chain's CDR3 is CASSLGSSGSMRTDTQYF. DNA for the CDR3: TGTGCCAGCAGCTTAGGGTCTAGCGGGAGTATGAGGACAGATACGCAGTATTTT.

This clone was counted a single time. The chain links TRBV7-2 to TRBJ1-1; D uncertain. Per germline, CDR1 SGHTA and CDR2 FQGNSA. The V end lost 1 base, the J end lost 8 bases, and 11 bases lay between the germline ends. CDR3 length: 13 amino acids. This chain's CDR3 is CASSLVYGHEAFF. In DNA form, the CDR3 reads TGTGCCAGCAGCTTAGTATACGGTCACGAAGCTTTCTTT.

The chain combines TRBV9 with TRBJ2-6; 11 bases line up with TRBD1. Germline CDR1 reads SGDLS; CDR2 reads YYNGEE. The junction had 5 bases not matched to a gene; V was cut back by 0 bases and J by 0 bases. This CDR3 region has 19 residues. CDR3 DNA: TGTGCCAGCAGCGTAGACGGGGACAGGGGGAGCTCTGGGGCCAACGTCCTGACTTTC. This translates into CASSVDGDRGSSGANVLTF. The full variable domain, with the rest looked up from reference TRBV9 and TRBJ2-6, is DSGVTQTPKHLITATGQRVTLRCSPRSGDLSVYWYQQSLDQGLQFLIQYYNGEERAKGNILERFSAQQFPDLHSELNLSSLELGDSALYFCASSVDGDRGSSGANVLTFGAGSRLTVL.

V usage is TRBV11-2 and J usage is TRBJ2-1; TRBD1 might be the D (6 bases). CDR1 is SGHAT and CDR2 is FQNNGV in the germline V gene. The CDR3 runs 12 residues. V gave up 3 bases and J gave up 8 bases, with 8 bases separating them. The CDR3 is CASSFRGYEQFF. As DNA, the CDR3 is TGTGCCAGCAGCTTCAGGGGTTATGAGCAGTTCTTC.

The V gene is TRBV5-1, the J gene TRBJ2-1; unclear D gene. Germline CDR1 reads SGHRS; CDR2 reads YFSETQ. The CDR3 consists of 16 residues. V lost 4 bases, J lost 0 bases, and 14 bases lay in between. The CDR3 reads CASSLNSRSSYNEQFF. The CDR3 DNA reads TGCGCCAGCAGCCTTAATTCGAGGAGCTCCTACAATGAGCAGTTCTTC.